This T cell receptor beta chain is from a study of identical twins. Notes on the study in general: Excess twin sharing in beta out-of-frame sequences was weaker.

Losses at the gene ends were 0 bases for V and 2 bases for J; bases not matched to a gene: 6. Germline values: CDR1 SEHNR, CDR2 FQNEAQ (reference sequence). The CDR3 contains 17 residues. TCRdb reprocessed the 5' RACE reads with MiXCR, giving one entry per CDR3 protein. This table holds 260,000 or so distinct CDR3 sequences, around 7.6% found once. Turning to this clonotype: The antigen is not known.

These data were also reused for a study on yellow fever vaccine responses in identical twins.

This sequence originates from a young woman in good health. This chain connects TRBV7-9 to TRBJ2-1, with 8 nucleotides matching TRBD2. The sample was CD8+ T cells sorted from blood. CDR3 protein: CASSLAWASGPYNEQFF. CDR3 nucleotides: TGTGCCAGCAGCTTAGCGTGGGCTAGCGGGCCCTACAATGAGCAGTTCTTC.